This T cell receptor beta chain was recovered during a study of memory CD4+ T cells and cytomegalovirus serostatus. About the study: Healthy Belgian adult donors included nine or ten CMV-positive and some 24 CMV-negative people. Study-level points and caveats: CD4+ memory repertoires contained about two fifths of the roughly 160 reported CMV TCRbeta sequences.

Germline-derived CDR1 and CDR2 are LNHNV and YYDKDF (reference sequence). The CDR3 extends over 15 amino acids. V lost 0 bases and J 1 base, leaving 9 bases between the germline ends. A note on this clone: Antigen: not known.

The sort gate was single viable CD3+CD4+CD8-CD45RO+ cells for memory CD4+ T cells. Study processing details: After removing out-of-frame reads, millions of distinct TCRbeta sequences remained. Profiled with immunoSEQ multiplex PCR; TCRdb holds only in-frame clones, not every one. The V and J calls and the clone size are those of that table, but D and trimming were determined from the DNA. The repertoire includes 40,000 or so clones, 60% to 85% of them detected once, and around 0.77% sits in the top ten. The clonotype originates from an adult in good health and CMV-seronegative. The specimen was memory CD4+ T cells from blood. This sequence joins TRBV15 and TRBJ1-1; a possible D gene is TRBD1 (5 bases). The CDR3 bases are TGTGCCACCAGCAGAGAGAGAGGGACGAACACTGAAGCTTTCTTT. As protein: CATSRERGTNTEAFF.